The clone carrying this T cell receptor beta chain has a handful of counts. The antigen is unknown. V shed 7 bases and J shed 4 bases, with 19 bases lying between them. Looked up from germline, CDR1 is MRHNA and CDR2 is SNTAGT. The CDR3 is 16 residues long. The data belong to a study of graft-versus-host responses after intestinal transplantation. Across the study: Induction with anti-thymocyte globulin, then tacrolimus and steroids for roughly three years, was given to all recipients. Study-wide results and caveats: Allografts carried high graft-versus-host to host-versus-graft clonal ratios in patients having graft-donor T cell macrochimerism.

The assay was immunoSEQ multiplex PCR, and TCRdb's table has in-frame clones only and misses some. The profile shows about 59,000 clones, around 93% of them singletons. The clonotype originates from a human donor who was the organ donor for an intestinal transplant. This specimen consisted of unstimulated CD4+ T cells sorted from spleen or lymph node cells, obtained before transplant. The genes are TRBV6-4 and TRBJ1-4; D is uncertain. Written as DNA, the CDR3 is TGTGCCAGCACTATTTCGAGACAAAAAAATAATGAAAAACTGTTTTTT. It yields the protein CASTISRQKNNEKLFF.